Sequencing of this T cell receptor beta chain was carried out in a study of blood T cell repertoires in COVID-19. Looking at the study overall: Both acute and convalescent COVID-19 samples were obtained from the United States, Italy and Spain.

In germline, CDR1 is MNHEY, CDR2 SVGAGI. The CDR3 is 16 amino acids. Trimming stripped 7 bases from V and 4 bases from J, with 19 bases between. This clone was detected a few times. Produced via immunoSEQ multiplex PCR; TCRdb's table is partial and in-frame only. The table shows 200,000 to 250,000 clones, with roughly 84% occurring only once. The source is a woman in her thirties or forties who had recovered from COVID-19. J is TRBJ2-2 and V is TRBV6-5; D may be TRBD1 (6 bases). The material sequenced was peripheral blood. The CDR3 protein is CASTYSLQGFTGELFF. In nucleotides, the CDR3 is TGTGCCAGCACCTACTCATTACAGGGTTTCACCGGGGAGCTGTTTTTT.